Shown below are 32 T cell receptor beta chains from a single sample sequenced in a study of T cells in Graves' hyperthyroidism and ophthalmopathy. The investigators amplified TCR beta CDR3 regions from RNA transcripts. With the HTBI primer set, the TCR CDR3 went through a first round of RT-PCR. TCRdb re-called the multiplex PCR reads with MiXCR, one entry per CDR3 protein. The sample comprises 500,000 to 650,000 distinct CDR3 sequences, 40% to 50% of which are singletons, and roughly 45% rests with the top ten. Sequenced: peripheral blood or thyroid tissue (not recorded which). These receptors originate from an adult woman with Graves' disease, either hyperthyroidism or ophthalmopathy (not recorded which).

V is TRBV13 and J is TRBJ2-7, with D unclear. The germline CDR1 and CDR2 sequences are PRHDT and FYEKMQ (reference sequence). The V end lost 8 bases, the J end lost 0 bases, and 14 bases lay between the germline ends. The CDR3 is 14 amino acids. CDR3 DNA: TGTGCCAGCTCACCGGTACAGACCTCCTACGAGCAGTACTTC. Amino acids: CASSPVQTSYEQYF.

In its sample, this clonotype was seen a few times. The chain employs TRBV15 and TRBJ1-5, with D possibly TRBD1 on 6 matching bases. The CDR3 covers 14 residues. Germline V lookup: CDR1 LNHNV, CDR2 YYDKDF (reference sequence). V shed 7 bases and J shed 1 base, with 11 bases lying between them. CDR3 residues: CATTSGHSNQPQHF. DNA for the CDR3: TGTGCCACCACCTCGGGACACAGCAATCAGCCCCAGCATTTT.

This sequence joins TRBV10-2 and TRBJ2-7; tentatively, D is TRBD1 (6 bases). The CDR3 runs to 14 residues. CDR1 is WSHSY and CDR2 is SAAADI in the germline V gene. Trimming took 2 bases from V and 6 from J, leaving 14 bases between them. This chain's CDR3 is CASSEGTSLREQYF. Here the CDR3 DNA reads TGCGCCAGCAGTGAGGGGACAAGCTTACGCGAGCAGTACTTC.

The chain combines TRBV5-1 with TRBJ1-1; D not certain. The V end was cut by 4 bases, the J end by 0 bases, with 13 bases between. Germline CDR1 SGHRS, CDR2 YFSETQ. The CDR3 is made up of 15 amino acids. CDR3 amino acids: CASSHRGGVNTEAFF. The CDR3 DNA reads TGCGCCAGCAGCCACCGCGGAGGCGTGAACACTGAAGCTTTCTTT.

The genes are TRBV20-1 and TRBJ2-5, with D hard to call. CDR1 and CDR2 from the germline V gene are DFQATT and SNEGSKA (reference sequence). Trimming pared 6 bases from V and 5 bases from J, leaving 16 bases between. CDR3 length equals 13 residues. The DNA of the CDR3 is TGCAGTGCCGCCCAACCTCCTGGGGAGACCCAGTACTTC. Translation gives CSAAQPPGETQYF.

The chain uses TRBV30 and TRBJ2-5, with 7 bases aligning to TRBD1. V shed 2 bases and J 2 bases; nucleotides not matched to a gene: 14. Germline V CDR1 and CDR2: GTSNPN, SVGIG (reference sequence). This CDR3 has 17 residues. In DNA form, the CDR3 reads TGTGCCTGGAGTATCAGGGACAGCATTTGGAATCAAGAGACCCAGTACTTC. Protein sequence: CAWSIRDSIWNQETQYF. Looking up the rest from reference TRBV30 and TRBJ2-5 gives the full variable domain: SQTIHQWPATLVQPVGSPLSLECTVEGTSNPNLYWYRQAAGRGLQLLFYSVGIGQISSEVPQNLSASRPQDRQFILSSKKLLLSDSGFYLCAWSIRDSIWNQETQYFGPGTRLLVL.

The chain is built from TRBV10-1 and TRBJ2-3; the match to TRBD2 covers 11 bases. CDR3 size: 15 residues. Germline V CDR1 and CDR2: WNHNN, SYGVQD (reference sequence). V shed 6 bases and J 6 bases; nucleotides not matched to a gene: 8. The CDR3 coding sequence is TGCGCCAGCAGGGCACTAGCGGGAGTTACGGATACGCAGTATTTT. Translating gives CASRALAGVTDTQYF.

At least ten counts were recorded for this clonotype. The genes are TRBV7-2 and TRBJ1-2, with 12 bases fitting TRBD1. J gave up 13 bases and V 0 bases, and 6 bases lay outside the gene matches. CDR3 length equals 14 residues. Germline loops: CDR1 SGHTA, CDR2 FQGNSA. CDR3 sequence: CASSLAGQGAWGTF. CDR3 DNA sequence: TGTGCCAGCAGCTTAGCGGGACAGGGGGCCTGGGGCACCTTC. The full variable domain, its missing parts supplied by reference TRBV7-2 and TRBJ1-2, is GAGVSQSPSNKVTEKGKDVELRCDPISGHTALYWYRQSLGQGLEFLIYFQGNSAPDKSGLPSDRFSAERTGGSVSTLTIQRTQQEDSAVYLCASSLAGQGAWGTFGSGTRLTVV.

The rearrangement links TRBV19 to TRBJ2-7, with TRBD1 as a possible D gene (5 bases). The CDR3 extends over 15 amino acids. Germline CDR1 is LNHDA and CDR2 is SQIVND (reference sequence). V was clipped by 3 bases and J by 3 bases, with 15 bases between them. The CDR3 loop reads CASSIQGSSVYEQYF. CDR3 nucleotide sequence: TGTGCCAGTAGTATTCAGGGTTCGTCTGTCTACGAGCAGTACTTC. The full variable domain, with the rest looked up from reference TRBV19 and TRBJ2-7, is DGGITQSPKYLFRKEGQNVTLSCEQNLNHDAMYWYRQDPGQGLRLIYYSQIVNDFQKGDIAEGYSVSREKKESFPLTVTSAQKNPTAFYLCASSIQGSSVYEQYFGPGTRLTVT.

The rearrangement joins TRBV12-3 or TRBV12-4 to TRBJ2-5; a weak D match, TRBD1 (6 bases). The CDR3 is 14 amino acids. V was trimmed by 6 bases and J by 5 bases, leaving 16 bases between them. The CDR3, as DNA: TGTGCCAGCAGCGTAGTCGGCAGGGGTGAGACCCAGTACTTC. Translating it yields CASSVVGRGETQYF.

Ten or more counts support this clonotype. The chain joins TRBV6-2 or TRBV6-3 to TRBJ1-5; tentatively, D is TRBD1 (6 bases). Germline lookup yields CDR1 MNHEY and CDR2 SVGEGT. With 0 bases removed from V and 7 bases from J, the gap between germline ends came to 10 bases. The CDR3 is made up of 14 amino acids. CDR3 DNA sequence: TGTGCCAGCAGTTACTCGGCAGGGGTACAGCCCCAGCATTTT. Amino acids: CASSYSAGVQPQHF.

The gene calls are TRBV7-2 and TRBJ2-1; D unclear. The CDR3 is 13 residues long. Per the germline V gene, CDR1 is SGHTA and CDR2 is FQGNSA. The ends were cut back, 5 bases at V and 5 bases at J, with 10 bases in the middle. The CDR3 here is CASSPWRDNEQFF. Here the CDR3 DNA reads TGTGCCAGCAGCCCCTGGAGAGACAATGAGCAGTTCTTC.

This clonotype was detected many times. The chain combines TRBV7-9 with TRBJ1-6; maybe TRBD1 (5 bases). Germline CDR1 SEHNR, CDR2 FQNEAQ (reference sequence). This CDR3 spans 16 amino acids. Trimming removed 1 base at V and 9 bases at J, with 16 bases between. This chain's CDR3 is CASSLDGQGVGSPLHF. For the CDR3, the DNA is TGTGCCAGCAGCTTAGACGGTCAAGGGGTAGGTTCACCCCTCCACTTT.

V gene TRBV10-3 combines with J gene TRBJ1-1; no firm D call. The V gene lost 10 bases and the J gene lost 4 bases, with 16 bases spanning the gap. CDR3 length: 13 amino acids. Looked up from germline, CDR1 is ENHRY and CDR2 is SYGVKD. CDR3 sequence: CATSKEEGTEAFF. CDR3 nucleotides: TGTGCCACCTCGAAGGAGGAGGGCACTGAAGCTTTCTTT.

Many counts were recorded for this clonotype. The chain combines TRBV12-3 or TRBV12-4 with TRBJ1-1; D is perhaps TRBD1 (6 bases). Trimming stripped 5 bases from V and 10 bases from J, with 14 bases between. The CDR3 contains 12 residues. This CDR3 is CASSPDPGVAFF. The CDR3 bases are TGTGCCAGCAGTCCAGACCCAGGGGTAGCTTTCTTT.

This clonotype was seen at least ten times. V and J are TRBV4-3 and TRBJ1-2, with 11 bases fitting TRBD1. V lost 5 bases and J lost 8; bases outside the gene matches: 4. Germline CDR1 LGHNA, CDR2 YSLEER. The CDR3 length is 13 residues. Here the CDR3 DNA reads TGCGCCAGCAGCTGGACAGGGGGCGACGGCTACACCTTC. It codes for CASSWTGGDGYTF.

This clonotype was observed many times. At one boundary the junction diverges from the germline segment, which might be a read error. The V call is TRBV2, the J call TRBJ2-7; 11 nucleotides agree with TRBD2. Per the germline V gene, CDR1 is SNHLY and CDR2 is FYNNEI. CDR3 size: 15 residues. The chain's CDR3 is CASTETSGSFYEQYF. The CDR3 DNA follows: TGTGCCAGCACTGAAACTAGCGGGAGTTTCTACGAGCAGTACTTC.

V is TRBV7-2 and J is TRBJ1-4, with D perhaps TRBD1 (6 bases). CDR3 size: 13 residues. Per the germline V gene, CDR1 is SGHTA and CDR2 is FQGNSA. Trimming stripped 6 bases from V and 3 bases from J, with 8 bases between. Written as DNA, the CDR3 is TGTGCCAGCAGAGCAGGGGCTAATGAAAAACTGTTTTTT. It yields the protein CASRAGANEKLFF. Supplemented by reference TRBV7-2 and TRBJ1-4, the full variable domain reads GAGVSQSPSNKVTEKGKDVELRCDPISGHTALYWYRQSLGQGLEFLIYFQGNSAPDKSGLPSDRFSAERTGGSVSTLTIQRTQQEDSAVYLCASRAGANEKLFFGSGTQLSVL.

This chain connects TRBV7-8 to TRBJ2-7; 9 bases fit TRBD1. Germline V lookup: CDR1 SGHVS, CDR2 FQNEAQ. The CDR3 totals 15 residues. The J segment lost 7 bases and the V segment lost 2 bases, leaving 9 bases of the junction unmatched. In DNA, the CDR3 is TGTGCCAGCAGCTTACAAGGACAGGGGCAGGGAGAGCAGTACTTC. Amino acids: CASSLQGQGQGEQYF.

CDR3 amino acids: CATSERGAGNQPQHF. The CDR3 bases are TGTGCCACCAGTGAAAGAGGGGCCGGCAATCAGCCCCAGCATTTT. The genes are TRBV24-1 and TRBJ1-5; D is possibly TRBD1 (5 bases). This CDR3 region has 15 residues. Germline V gene lookup returns CDR1 KGHDR and CDR2 SFDVKD. V lost 4 bases and J 2 bases, leaving 11 bases between the germline ends.

V gene TRBV28 combines with J gene TRBJ2-7, with 11 bases lining up with TRBD2. The CDR3 totals 18 residues. In germline, CDR1 is MDHEN, CDR2 SYDVKM. V lost 3 bases, J lost 0 bases, and 10 bases stayed unmatched. The CDR3 region has the DNA TGTGCCAGCAGTTTGAGGACTAGCGGGTCATATCACTCCTACGAGCAGTACTTC. This codes for CASSLRTSGSYHSYEQYF.

This clonotype was counted a few times. The chain couples TRBV7-2 to TRBJ1-2; 8 bases are shared with TRBD1. Germline V lookup: CDR1 SGHTA, CDR2 FQGNSA. The CDR3 has 17 amino acids. J gave up 4 bases and V 8 bases, and 18 bases lay outside the gene matches. CDR3 protein: CASPGTGRGSRIYGYTF. CDR3 DNA: TGTGCCAGCCCTGGGACAGGCAGGGGGAGCCGAATCTATGGCTACACCTTC.

This clonotype has at least ten counts. V gene TRBV6-1 combines with J gene TRBJ2-5, with 9 positions matching TRBD2. Losses at the gene ends were 1 base for V and 5 bases for J; bases not matched to a gene: 11. Per germline, CDR1 MNHNS and CDR2 SASEGT. The CDR3 totals 17 residues. The CDR3 sequence is CASSEVGGRARGETQYF. CDR3 DNA sequence: TGTGCCAGCAGTGAAGTTGGCGGGAGGGCACGCGGGGAGACCCAGTACTTC.

The rearrangement links TRBV7-9 to TRBJ1-1; D is unresolved. Germline CDR1 reads SEHNR; CDR2 reads FQNEAQ (reference sequence). The V and J ends lost 6 bases and 0 bases respectively, with 14 bases between them. The CDR3 covers 15 residues. The CDR3 sequence: CASRDPTMLNTEAFF. Written as DNA, the CDR3 is TGTGCCAGCAGAGATCCGACCATGCTGAACACTGAAGCTTTCTTT.

The chain couples TRBV2 to TRBJ2-6; D might be TRBD1 (7 bases). Germline CDR1 reads SNHLY; CDR2 reads FYNNEI. V was trimmed by 6 bases and J by 0 bases, leaving 27 bases between them. The CDR3 is 21 amino acids. Here the CDR3 DNA reads TGTGCCAGCAGCCTGGGGGGCCCCGGCGGGACAGAGTTCTCTGGGGCCAACGTCCTGACTTTC. It is translated as CASSLGGPGGTEFSGANVLTF.

This clonotype was seen only a few times. The gene calls are TRBV7-9 and TRBJ1-1; D ambiguous. Germline loops: CDR1 SEHNR, CDR2 FQNEAQ (reference sequence). V lost 0 bases and J lost 5, with 19 bases in between. The CDR3 is 17 residues long. CDR3 bases: TGTGCCAGCAGCTTAGCGGGTTTCTCTCGCGTCGGAACTGAAGCTTTCTTT. Amino acids: CASSLAGFSRVGTEAFF.

V is TRBV20-1 and J is TRBJ1-4; TRBD1 might be the D (5 bases). Between the trimmed V and J ends, which lost 0 bases and 6 bases, there was a span of 11 bases. Germline V CDR1 and CDR2: DFQATT, SNEGSKA (reference sequence). The CDR3 is made up of 14 amino acids. The CDR3 protein is CSARETVGHEKLFF. The CDR3 region has the DNA TGCAGTGCTAGAGAGACAGTCGGTCATGAAAAACTGTTTTTT.

The chain recombines TRBV7-9 with TRBJ1-2; D ambiguous. This CDR3 is 15 amino acids long. Trimming took off 3 bases at V and 4 bases at J, with 15 bases between the two ends. Germline values: CDR1 SEHNR, CDR2 FQNEAQ (reference sequence). CDR3 loop: CASSFGAGEVYGYTF. CDR3 nucleotide sequence: TGTGCCAGCAGCTTCGGAGCGGGAGAGGTCTATGGCTACACCTTC.

Of note for this clonotype: A junction end diverges from the germline sequence, so it may reflect a read error. The CDR3 bases are TGTGCTAGTGGTTTGGGCCGGGACAGGAACACTGAAGCTTTCTTT. It translates to CASGLGRDRNTEAFF. The chain couples TRBV10-2 to TRBJ1-1; 7 nucleotides line up with TRBD1. The CDR3 is 15 residues long. CDR1 is WSHSY, CDR2 SAAADI, per germline.

The V call is TRBV29-1, the J call TRBJ1-1; D unclear. Trimming removed 6 bases from V and 1 base from J, with 15 bases in between. The CDR3 runs 14 residues. Germline values: CDR1 SQVTM, CDR2 ANQGSEA. DNA for the CDR3: TGCAGCGTCGCCAGCAGCGTGTCGAACACTGAAGCTTTCTTT. As protein: CSVASSVSNTEAFF.

The chain has TRBV20-1 and TRBJ1-2; D is possibly TRBD1 (6 bases). The CDR3 totals 14 residues. Trimming removed 6 bases from V and 3 bases from J, with 17 bases in between. The germline V gene has CDR1 DFQATT and CDR2 SNEGSKA (reference sequence). CDR3 amino acids: CSAWGTGSHYGYTF. In DNA, the CDR3 is TGCAGTGCCTGGGGTACAGGGAGTCACTATGGCTACACCTTC.

The chain has TRBV11-1 and TRBJ1-4, with TRBD1 identical over 10 bases. The germline V gene has CDR1 SGHAT and CDR2 FQDESV (reference sequence). This CDR3 is 15 amino acids long. J lost 4 bases, V lost 3 bases, and 2 bases had no gene match. The CDR3 protein is CASSLDRGSNEKLFF. CDR3 coding DNA: TGTGCCAGCAGCTTGGACAGGGGGAGTAATGAAAAACTGTTTTTT.